These 3 T cell receptor beta chains were sequenced from one sample in a study of T-cell reconstitution after alpha-beta-depleted transplantation in children. This sample's TCRbeta library carried unique molecular identifier barcodes. Each CDR3 protein gets one entry after TCRdb re-called the PCR reads with MiXCR. The table lists some 240,000 distinct CDR3 sequences, about 9.6% of them singletons. The source material was PBMCs from the stem cell graft donor, sampled from the stem cell graft. Receptor source: a human donor who donated a stem cell graft to a child with SCID.

In its sample, this clonotype was seen many times. CDR3 in DNA: TGTGCCAGCAGCAACGGACTAGCGAGCTCCTACAATGAGCAGTTCTTC. Translated: CASSNGLASSYNEQFF. J is TRBJ2-1 and V is TRBV7-3; 9 bases are shared with TRBD2. V shed 5 bases and J 0 bases; nucleotides not matched to a gene: 5. The CDR3 loop spans 16 amino acids. Germline V gene lookup returns CDR1 SGHTA and CDR2 FQGTGA.

In its sample, this clonotype was seen many times. This chain links TRBV5-4 with TRBJ1-3; D gene unclear. The CDR3 covers 19 residues. CDR1 and CDR2 from the germline V gene are SGHNT and YYREEE (reference sequence). Trimming took 2 bases from V and 0 from J, leaving 21 bases between them. The chain's CDR3 is CASSLYSGFRTLSGNTIYF. The CDR3 DNA follows: TGTGCCAGCAGCTTATATTCAGGTTTCCGAACCCTCTCTGGAAACACCATATATTTT.

This clonotype has ten or more counts. The V and J genes are TRBV5-1 and TRBJ2-1, with a weak D call TRBD1 (6 bases). V lost 4 bases to trimming and J lost 3 bases, with 14 bases between them. This CDR3 is built from 15 residues. Germline loops: CDR1 SGHRS, CDR2 YFSETQ. The CDR3 loop is CASSNGQLNYNEQFF. As DNA, the CDR3 is TGCGCCAGCAGCAACGGACAGCTGAACTACAATGAGCAGTTCTTC.